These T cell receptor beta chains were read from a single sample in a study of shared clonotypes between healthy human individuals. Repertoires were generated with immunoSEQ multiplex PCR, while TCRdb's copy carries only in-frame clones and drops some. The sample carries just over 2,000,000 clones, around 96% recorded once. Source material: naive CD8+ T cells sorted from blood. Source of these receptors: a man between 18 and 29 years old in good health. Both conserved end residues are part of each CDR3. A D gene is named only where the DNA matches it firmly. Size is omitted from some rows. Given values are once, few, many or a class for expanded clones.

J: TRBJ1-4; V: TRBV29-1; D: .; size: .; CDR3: CSVVTTNEKLFF; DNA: TGCAGCGTTGTCACAACTAATGAAAAACTGTTTTTT
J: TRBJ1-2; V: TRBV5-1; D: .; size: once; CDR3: CASSLAPPFRADVNYGYTF; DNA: TGCGCCAGCAGCTTGGCGCCTCCTTTTCGGGCAGATGTAAACTATGGCTACACCTTC
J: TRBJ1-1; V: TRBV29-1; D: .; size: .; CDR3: CSVDGGQNTEAFF; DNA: TGCAGCGTTGATGGGGGGCAGAACACTGAAGCTTTCTTT
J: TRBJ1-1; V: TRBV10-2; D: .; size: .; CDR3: CATRAGEGTEAFF; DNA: TGCGCCACAAGGGCCGGGGAGGGAACTGAAGCTTTCTTT
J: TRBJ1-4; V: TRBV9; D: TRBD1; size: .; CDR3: CASSPGGTNEKLFF; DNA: TGTGCCAGCAGCCCAGGGGGGACTAATGAAAAACTGTTTTTT
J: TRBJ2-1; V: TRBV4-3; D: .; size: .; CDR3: CASSQDLGAYNEQFF; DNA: TGCGCCAGCAGCCAAGATTTGGGGGCCTACAATGAGCAGTTCTTC
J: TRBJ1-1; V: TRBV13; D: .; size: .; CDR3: CASSSALWTEAFF; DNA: TGTGCCAGCAGTTCCGCGCTTTGGACTGAAGCTTTCTTT
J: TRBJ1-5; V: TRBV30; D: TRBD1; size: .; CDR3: CAWSVQGQYNQPQHF; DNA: TGTGCCTGGAGTGTACAGGGGCAATACAATCAGCCCCAGCATTTT
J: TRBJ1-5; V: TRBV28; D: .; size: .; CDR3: CASSFPPFGGAPSTQPQHF; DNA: TGTGCCAGCAGTTTCCCTCCATTCGGGGGGGCGCCGAGCACTCAGCCCCAGCATTTT
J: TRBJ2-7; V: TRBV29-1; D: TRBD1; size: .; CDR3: CSVASGTGYLDEQYF; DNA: TGCAGCGTCGCCTCCGGGACAGGGTACTTGGACGAGCAGTACTTC
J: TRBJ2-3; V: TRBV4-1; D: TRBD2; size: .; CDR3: CASSQPPLRLAGGVLGTDTQYF; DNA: TGCGCCAGCAGCCAACCCCCTTTGAGACTAGCGGGGGGGGTCCTAGGCACAGATACGCAGTATTTT
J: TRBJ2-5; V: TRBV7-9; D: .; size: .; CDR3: CASSLASGETQYF; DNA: TGTGCCAGCAGCTTAGCCTCCGGAGAGACCCAGTACTTC
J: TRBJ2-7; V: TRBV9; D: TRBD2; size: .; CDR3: CASSALQTSLHEQYF; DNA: TGTGCCAGCAGCGCTCTTCAGACTAGCTTACACGAGCAGTACTTC
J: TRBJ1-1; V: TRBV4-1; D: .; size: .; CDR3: CASSQVSSTEAFF; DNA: TGCGCCAGCAGCCAAGTTTCGTCCACTGAAGCTTTCTTT
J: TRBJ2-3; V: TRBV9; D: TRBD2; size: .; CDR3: CASSVTSGRYTDTQYF; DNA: TGTGCCAGCAGCGTAACTAGCGGGAGGTACACAGATACGCAGTATTTT
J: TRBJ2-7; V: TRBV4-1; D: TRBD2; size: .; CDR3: CASSQEPSVGTSLYEQYF; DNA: TGCGCCAGCAGCCAAGAACCTTCCGTCGGGACTAGCCTATACGAGCAGTACTTC
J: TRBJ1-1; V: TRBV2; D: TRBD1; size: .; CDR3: CASSPLTGGTEAFF; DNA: TGTGCCAGCAGTCCCTTGACAGGGGGAACTGAAGCTTTCTTT
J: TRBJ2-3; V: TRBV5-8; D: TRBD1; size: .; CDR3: CASSVGQISSTDTQYF; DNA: TGTGCCAGCAGCGTGGGACAGATCTCTAGCACAGATACGCAGTATTTT
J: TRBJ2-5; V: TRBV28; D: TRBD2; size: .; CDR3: CASTLVGGQETQYF; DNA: TGTGCCAGCACCCTCGTGGGGGGGCAAGAGACCCAGTACTTC
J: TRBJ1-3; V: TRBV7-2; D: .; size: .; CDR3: CASSSGGTGGNTIYF; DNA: TGTGCCAGCAGCTCCGGAGGGACTGGTGGAAACACCATATATTTT
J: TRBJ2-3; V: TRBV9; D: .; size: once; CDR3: CASSAGTVADTQYF; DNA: TGTGCCAGCAGCGCCGGGACTGTCGCAGATACGCAGTATTTT
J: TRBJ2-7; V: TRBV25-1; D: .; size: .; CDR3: CASSGLLQAGVKEQYF; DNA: TGTGCCAGCAGTGGGCTCCTACAGGCAGGGGTTAAAGAGCAGTACTTC
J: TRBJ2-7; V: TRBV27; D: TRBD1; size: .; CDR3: CASSPGQGFYEQYF; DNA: TGTGCCAGCAGTCCCGGACAGGGCTTCTACGAGCAGTACTTC
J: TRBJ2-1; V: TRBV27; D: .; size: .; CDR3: CASSLTGDSYNEQFF; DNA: TGTGCCAGCAGTTTAACGGGGGACTCCTACAATGAGCAGTTCTTC
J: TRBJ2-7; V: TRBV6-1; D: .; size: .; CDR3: CASSEWGNYEQYF; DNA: TGTGCCAGCAGTGAATGGGGAAACTACGAGCAGTACTTC
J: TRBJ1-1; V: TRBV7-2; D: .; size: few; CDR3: CASSQGGSLNTEAFF; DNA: TGTGCCAGCAGCCAAGGGGGGTCCTTGAACACTGAAGCTTTCTTT
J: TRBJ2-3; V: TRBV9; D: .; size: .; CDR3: CASSVSGSTDTQYF; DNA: TGTGCCAGCAGCGTTTCCGGATCCACAGATACGCAGTATTTT
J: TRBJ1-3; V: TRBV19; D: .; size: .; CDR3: CASSDRRSGNTIYF; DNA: TGTGCCAGTAGTGATCGACGGTCTGGAAACACCATATATTTT
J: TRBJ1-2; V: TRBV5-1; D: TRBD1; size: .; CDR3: CASSTGQGNIDIYGYTF; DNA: TGCGCCAGCAGCACCGGACAGGGGAATATCGATATCTATGGCTACACCTTC
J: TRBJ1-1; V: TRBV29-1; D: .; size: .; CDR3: CSVDARGVGVNTEAFF; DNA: TGCAGCGTTGATGCTCGGGGAGTAGGTGTGAATACTGAAGCTTTCTTT
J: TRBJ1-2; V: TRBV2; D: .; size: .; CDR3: CATPPGGAYGYTF; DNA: TGTGCCACCCCCCCCGGGGGGGCTTATGGCTACACCTTC
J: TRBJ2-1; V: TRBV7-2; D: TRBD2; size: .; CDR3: CASSSPAGLAGDEQFF; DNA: TGTGCCAGCAGCTCCCCGGCGGGACTAGCGGGGGATGAGCAGTTCTTC
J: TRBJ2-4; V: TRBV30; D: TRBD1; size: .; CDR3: CAWSDGTGGNIQYF; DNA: TGTGCCTGGAGTGATGGGACAGGGGGAAACATTCAGTACTTC
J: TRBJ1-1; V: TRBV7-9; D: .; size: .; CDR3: CASNFRDLTEAFF; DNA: TGTGCCAGCAACTTTAGGGATCTCACTGAAGCTTTCTTT
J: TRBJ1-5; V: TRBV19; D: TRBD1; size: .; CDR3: CASSIDTGTDSNQPQHF; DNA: TGTGCCAGTAGTATAGACACCGGGACAGATAGCAATCAGCCCCAGCATTTT
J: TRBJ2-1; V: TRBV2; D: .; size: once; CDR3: CATYTSSYNEQFF; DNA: TGTGCCACCTACACCTCTTCCTACAATGAGCAGTTCTTC
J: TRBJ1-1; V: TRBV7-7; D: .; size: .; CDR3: CASSLREATEAFF; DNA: TGTGCTAGCAGCTTGCGAGAGGCCACTGAAGCTTTCTTT
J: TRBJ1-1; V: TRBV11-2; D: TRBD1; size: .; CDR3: CASSFRGQAHTEAFF; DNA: TGTGCCAGCAGCTTTCGGGGACAGGCTCACACTGAAGCTTTCTTT
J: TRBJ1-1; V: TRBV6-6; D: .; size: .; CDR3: CASSFGGENTEAFF; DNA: TGTGCCAGCAGTTTTGGGGGGGAGAACACTGAAGCTTTCTTT
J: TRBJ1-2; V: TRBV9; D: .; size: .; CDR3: CASSPPEGYGYTF; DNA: TGTGCCAGCAGCCCCCCCGAGGGCTATGGCTACACCTTC
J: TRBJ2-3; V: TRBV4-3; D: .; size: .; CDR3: CASSQDKGGTDTQYF; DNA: TGCGCCAGCAGCCAAGATAAGGGCGGCACAGATACGCAGTATTTT